Only a few counts were recorded for the clone carrying this TCR beta chain. What it recognizes is unknown. About 1.8 micrograms of genomic DNA came from cryopreserved PBMCs for TCR beta libraries. The data originate from a study of cytotoxic CD8 clonotypes in ibrutinib-treated CLL. Looking at the study overall: Included were about a dozen relapsed/refractory and some 15 treatment-naive patients, of whom approximately 18 were IGHV unmutated. Samples showed on average around 230,000 productive templates and 94,082 productive rearrangements. Study-wide results and caveats: T-cell clonality at baseline went above that of age-matched healthy donors and rose and fell with circulating CD8+ T-cell counts.

Measured with immunoSEQ multiplex PCR; TCRdb has only the in-frame clones, and not every one. Here the sample spans 35,000 to 40,000 clones, about half being singletons. The source material was PBMCs, sampled before ibrutinib treatment. The clonotype comes from a human donor with chronic lymphocytic leukemia.

The CDR3 DNA reads TGTGCCAGCAGTCTGGGACAGGGTACGACCCAGTACTTC. Protein: CASSLGQGTTQYF. V usage is TRBV27 and J usage is TRBJ2-5, with 9 bases identical to TRBD1. J gave up 7 bases and V 5 bases, and 5 bases lay outside the gene matches. Per the germline V gene, CDR1 is MNHEY and CDR2 is SMNVEV (reference sequence). The CDR3 has 13 residues.